This passage covers 25 T cell receptor beta chains from one sample sequenced in a study of identical twins (TCRdb year 2016). Libraries were constructed by 5' RACE. Sequencing was carried out with an Illumina HiSeq 2000. The public reads were quality trimmed at Q25 with fastp and then assembled into clones with MiXCR by TCRdb, keeping productive beta chains. Every entry covers one CDR3 protein and lists the most common genes and DNA from its rows. The sample includes some 710,000 distinct CDR3 sequences, with 5.5% to 6.5% observed a single time. In total, the top ten clones hold around 1.9% of the sample. The sequenced sample was naive T cells sorted from blood. The cell subset or site label here, explained by the study, means: cells isolated with a human naive T-cell isolation kit. The receptors stem from a man younger than 35 in good health.

The sample holds many counts of this clonotype. The genes are TRBV12-3 or TRBV12-4 and TRBJ1-2; D is unclear. The CDR3 has 12 amino acids. Trimming shortened V by 6 bases and J by 8 bases, and 13 bases separated the two germline ends. In nucleotides, the CDR3 is TGTGCCAGCAGCCTGAGGGAAGCCGGCTACACCTTC. Its protein is CASSLREAGYTF.

This clonotype was counted ten times or more. The chain carries TRBV6-2 or TRBV6-3 and TRBJ2-7; D unresolved. CDR3 length: 14 amino acids. Germline CDR1 MNHEY, CDR2 SVGEGT. Trimming removed 0 bases from V and 1 base from J, with 7 bases in between. CDR3 sequence reads: CASSYSDGSYEQYF. DNA for the CDR3: TGTGCCAGCAGTTACTCCGACGGATCCTACGAGCAGTACTTC.

This clonotype was counted many times. This chain uses TRBV12-3 or TRBV12-4 with TRBJ2-7; tentative D call: TRBD2 (6 bases). With 6 bases removed from V and 3 bases from J, the gap between germline ends came to 12 bases. This CDR3 spans 13 amino acids. This CDR3 reads CASSPGLNYEQYF. The CDR3 DNA follows: TGTGCCAGCAGCCCGGGACTCAACTACGAGCAGTACTTC.

The chain carries TRBV9 and TRBJ2-1; unclear D gene. The ends were cut back, 4 bases at V and 5 bases at J, with 16 bases in the middle. Germline V gene sequence: CDR1 SGDLS, CDR2 YYNGEE. This CDR3 is built from 15 residues. The CDR3 DNA follows: TGTGCCAGCAGCCCAACCCTGGGCGCCCACAATGAGCAGTTCTTC. Amino acids: CASSPTLGAHNEQFF.

This clonotype was seen more than once but under ten times. The CDR3 sequence: CASSSPDPRGGRPHEQYF. The CDR3 coding sequence is TGTGCCAGCAGCTCACCTGACCCAAGGGGAGGGCGCCCCCACGAGCAGTACTTC. The chain employs TRBV11-1 and TRBJ2-7; 7 bases line up with TRBD2. V trimming: 4 bases; J trimming: 5 bases; junction bases outside the gene matches: 20. CDR1 is SGHAT, CDR2 FQDESV, per germline (reference sequence). The CDR3 length is 18 residues.

This clonotype showed up just a few times. A much larger clone sits a single nucleotide away, making a read error possible. The V gene is TRBV4-1, the J gene TRBJ2-3; no clear D. The V end lost 3 bases, the J end lost 4 bases, and 5 bases lay between the germline ends. In germline, CDR1 is MGHRA, CDR2 YSYEKL. The CDR3 totals 12 residues. Here the CDR3 DNA reads TGCGCCAGCAGCCAGAGCTCAGATACGCAGTATTTT. This codes for CASSQSSDTQYF.

This clonotype was recorded a few times. The V call is TRBV6-2 or TRBV6-3, the J call TRBJ1-1, with D maybe TRBD1 (6 bases). With 6 bases removed from V and 4 bases from J, the gap between germline ends came to 12 bases. CDR3 length: 13 residues. In germline, CDR1 is MNHEY, CDR2 SVGEGT. The CDR3 region has the DNA TGTGCCAGCAGACCCACAGGGACCACTGAAGCTTTCTTT. Amino acid sequence: CASRPTGTTEAFF.

This chain connects TRBV24-1 to TRBJ2-1; perhaps TRBD2 as D (7 bases). The germline gives CDR1 KGHDR, CDR2 SFDVKD. The CDR3 is made up of 15 amino acids. Trimming took off 1 base at V and 6 bases at J, with 12 bases between the two ends. Here the CDR3 DNA reads TGTGCCACCAGTGATTTTGGGGGAGGGGGCAATGAGCAGTTCTTC. Translating it yields CATSDFGGGGNEQFF.

This clonotype was seen a few times. The chain is built from TRBV29-1 and TRBJ2-3; 15 bases are a match to TRBD2. Trimming took 7 bases from V and 4 from J; bases not matched to a gene: 6. CDR1 is SQVTM, CDR2 ANQGSEA, per germline. The CDR3 covers 15 residues. For the CDR3, the DNA is TGCAGCGGATCGAGGACTAGCGGGAGGGCAGATACGCAGTATTTT. It codes for CSGSRTSGRADTQYF.

This clonotype has a handful of counts. J is TRBJ2-1 and V is TRBV5-1; 9 bases align to TRBD2. The J segment lost 5 bases and the V segment lost 1 base, leaving 4 bases of the junction unmatched. The CDR3 consists of 15 residues. CDR1 and CDR2 (germline): SGHRS, YFSETQ. CDR3 DNA sequence: TGCGCCAGCAGCTTGAGAGCTAGCGGGGACAATGAGCAGTTCTTC. Translation gives CASSLRASGDNEQFF.

This clonotype was picked up many times. The rearrangement joins TRBV29-1 to TRBJ1-1; no clear D gene. The CDR3 is 14 residues long. Germline values: CDR1 SQVTM, CDR2 ANQGSEA. V gave up 6 bases and J gave up 3 bases, with 17 bases separating them. CDR3 sequence: CSVTRRTGYTEAFF. The CDR3 nucleotides are TGCAGCGTGACTAGGCGCACGGGGTACACTGAAGCTTTCTTT.

This clonotype occurred many times. The CDR3 coding sequence is TGTGCCAGCAGCTGGACAGGGACCGGGGAGCTGTTTTTT. Translated: CASSWTGTGELFF. The V call is TRBV3-1, the J call TRBJ2-2; 8 bases are a match to TRBD1. Germline assignment: CDR1 LGHDT and CDR2 YNNKEL (reference sequence). The length of the CDR3 is 13 residues. J gave up 5 bases and V 5 bases, and 1 base lay outside the gene matches.

Here the CDR3 reads CASGSGGSYNEQFF. For the CDR3, the DNA is TGTGCCAGCGGATCAGGGGGTTCCTACAATGAGCAGTTCTTC. This chain links TRBV11-2 with TRBJ2-1, with TRBD1 identical over 7 bases. V lost 8 bases, J lost 1 base, and 5 bases stayed unmatched. Per germline, CDR1 SGHAT and CDR2 FQNNGV. The CDR3 spans 14 residues.

The table lists this clonotype with a count of one. The gene calls are TRBV6-1 and TRBJ2-7; a weak D match, TRBD2 (5 bases). The CDR3 runs to 15 residues. CDR1 and CDR2 from the germline V gene are MNHNS and SASEGT. V lost 5 bases to trimming and J lost 3 bases, with 17 bases between them. The CDR3 sequence is CASSRLQGKGYEQYF. CDR3 DNA: TGTGCCAGCAGTAGACTACAAGGGAAGGGCTACGAGCAGTACTTC.

This clonotype has only a few counts. The rearrangement uses TRBV2 and TRBJ1-1; 10 positions match TRBD1. Trimming at V came to 7 bases and at J to 3 bases, leaving 2 bases not matched to a gene. The CDR3 has 13 residues. CDR1 SNHLY and CDR2 FYNNEI come from the germline V gene. CDR3 sequence (DNA): TGTGCCAGCACAGGACAGGGGGACACTGAAGCTTTCTTT. This gives the protein CASTGQGDTEAFF. Full variable domain (outside the CDR3, taken from reference TRBV2 and TRBJ1-1): EPEVTQTPSHQVTQMGQEVILRCVPISNHLYFYWYRQILGQKVEFLVSFYNNEISEKSEIFDDQFSVERPDGSNFTLKIRSTKLEDSAMYFCASTGQGDTEAFFGQGTRLTVV.

This clonotype was observed a few times. The rearrangement uses TRBV12-3 or TRBV12-4 and TRBJ2-5; 16 nucleotides match TRBD2. Unmatched junction bases numbered 4, after V lost 2 bases and J lost 1 base. The CDR3 contains 18 residues. CDR3 sequence reads: CASSLRGTSGRAQETQYF. Written as DNA, the CDR3 is TGTGCCAGCAGTTTAAGAGGGACTAGCGGGAGGGCCCAAGAGACCCAGTACTTC.

In its sample, this clonotype was seen a few times. The chain couples TRBV2 to TRBJ2-1; 8 bases match TRBD2. CDR3 length: 16 amino acids. Trimming removed 4 bases from V and 0 bases from J; junction bases left unmatched: 5. The germline CDR1 and CDR2 sequences are SNHLY and FYNNEI. This CDR3 reads CASSVDSGISYNEQFF. The CDR3 bases are TGTGCCAGCAGTGTCGATAGCGGGATCTCCTACAATGAGCAGTTCTTC.

This clonotype was seen repeatedly, ten times or more. This chain connects TRBV29-1 to TRBJ2-7; D ambiguous. The CDR3 has 12 amino acids. V dropped 6 bases and J dropped 5 bases, with 14 bases sitting between them. In germline, CDR1 is SQVTM, CDR2 ANQGSEA. DNA of the CDR3: TGCAGCGTCGCAAAATCAGCGAACGAGCAGTACGTC. It encodes CSVAKSANEQYV.

This clonotype was recorded at least ten times. The gene calls are TRBV7-2 and TRBJ2-5; D is ambiguous. Per the germline V gene, CDR1 is SGHTA and CDR2 is FQGNSA. Between the trimmed V and J ends, which lost 7 bases and 5 bases, there was a span of 14 bases. The CDR3 length is 13 residues. The CDR3 reads CASNPETLETQYF. CDR3 nucleotides: TGTGCCAGCAACCCTGAGACCTTGGAGACCCAGTACTTC.

Many counts were recorded for this clonotype. The chain recombines TRBV7-9 with TRBJ1-2, with a tentative D call TRBD1 (6 bases). With 5 bases removed from V and 2 bases from J, the gap between germline ends came to 15 bases. Germline V gene lookup returns CDR1 SEHNR and CDR2 FQNEAQ (reference sequence). The CDR3 has 15 residues. The CDR3 DNA reads TGTGCCAGCAGCCCGAGGACAGCCTTCAACTATGGCTACACCTTC. This codes for CASSPRTAFNYGYTF.

The rearrangement uses TRBV30 and TRBJ2-2; the D is unclear. Germline V gene lookup returns CDR1 GTSNPN and CDR2 SVGIG (reference sequence). Trimming pared 2 bases from V and 6 bases from J, leaving 13 bases between. The CDR3 is made up of 14 amino acids. The CDR3 reads CAWSPRWGSGELFF. CDR3 nucleotide sequence: TGTGCCTGGAGTCCCCGATGGGGTTCCGGGGAGCTGTTTTTT.

The chain uses TRBV5-1 and TRBJ2-1, with 10 bases lining up with TRBD1. The CDR3 extends over 15 amino acids. In germline, CDR1 is SGHRS, CDR2 YFSETQ. V trimming: 0 bases; J trimming: 8 bases; junction bases outside the gene matches: 5. The CDR3 DNA follows: TGCGCCAGCAGCTTGGAGGGACAGGGGTGGGATGAGCAGTTCTTC. Its translation is CASSLEGQGWDEQFF.

This clonotype was counted many times. The chain links TRBV12-3 or TRBV12-4 to TRBJ2-2; TRBD2 agrees at 7 bases. V lost 5 bases and J lost 4; bases outside the gene matches: 10. CDR3 length equals 16 residues. This CDR3 is CASSPRGPGGTGELFF. In DNA form, the CDR3 reads TGTGCCAGCAGTCCCCGGGGTCCGGGGGGCACCGGGGAGCTGTTTTTT.

This clonotype occurred once. The CDR3 carries no conserved terminal phenylalanine or tryptophan, so it likely arises from a read error. The chain recombines TRBV18 with TRBJ1-5; D is undetermined. Deletions cut 1 base from V and 4 bases from J, with 8 bases between. This CDR3 has 14 residues. CDR1 is KGHSH and CDR2 is LQKENI in the germline V gene. Written as DNA, the CDR3 is TGTGCCAGCTCACCACGGCAGGAGAATCAGCCCCAGCATCTT. Its protein is CASSPRQENQPQHL.

In its sample, this clonotype was seen many times. This chain connects TRBV29-1 to TRBJ1-2, with 7 bases identical to TRBD1. The CDR3 covers 13 residues. The germline V gene encodes CDR1 SQVTM and CDR2 ANQGSEA. The J segment lost 5 bases and the V segment lost 6 bases, leaving 9 bases of the junction unmatched. The CDR3 DNA reads TGCAGCGTCGTAACAGGGGTTGAGTATGGCTACACCTTC. Protein: CSVVTGVEYGYTF.